The sequence of this T cell receptor (beta chain) was determined in a study of PD-1 blockade in classical Hodgkin lymphoma. Findings of the study overall: Lower baseline TCR diversity was reported for newly diagnosed patients than for healthy donors. Patients newly diagnosed and complete responders had comparable baseline diversity. With respect to the repertoire differences, their causes, possibly disease activity or prior therapy, remain undefined.

Between the trimmed V and J ends, which lost 2 bases and 9 bases, there was a span of 8 bases. The CDR3 is made up of 12 amino acids. CDR1 LNHDA and CDR2 SQIVND come from the germline V gene (reference sequence). Produced via immunoSEQ multiplex PCR; TCRdb's table is partial and in-frame only. Of roughly 40,000 clones listed, around 87% are singletons. In the case of this clone: Its antigen is not known.

Exposure to brentuximab vedotin varied, and each patient had relapsed following autologous stem cell transplantation. This sequence joins TRBV19 and TRBJ2-1; D is perhaps TRBD1 (6 bases). The receptor comes from a human donor with classical Hodgkin lymphoma. Material: peripheral blood mononuclear cells (PBMCs), obtained at baseline. The CDR3 is CASSITGFEQFF. The CDR3 region has the DNA TGTGCCAGTAGTATAACAGGGTTTGAGCAGTTCTTC.